This TCR beta chain was sequenced in a study of shared clonotypes between healthy human individuals. Sequencing used immunoSEQ multiplex PCR; TCRdb keeps in-frame clones, though not all of them. The sample contains about 680,000 clones, more than 70% of which appear only once. Points from the study as a whole: For sorted subsets, rarefaction showed incomplete sequencing despite large depth. Limited genetic and exposure-history diversity came from having few donors. Memory subsets generally showed smaller estimated richness than naive subsets did.

This clone was detected a few times. Its cognate antigen is unknown. Partitioning of CD4+ cells yielded a CD45RA+ naive subset and a CD45RA-negative memory subset. This CDR3 comprises 18 residues. With V trimmed by 2 bases and J by 4 bases, 12 bases remained unmatched. Per germline, CDR1 SGHRS and CDR2 YFSETQ. The source is a woman aged 25 to 39 in good health. The chain recombines TRBV5-1 with TRBJ2-3; 11 bases fit TRBD2. Sequencing input: memory CD4+ T cells sorted from blood. Described subset: CD45RA-negative fraction. The CDR3 spells CASSFLGLAGGSADTQYF. DNA of the CDR3: TGCGCCAGCAGCTTTCTAGGGCTAGCGGGAGGATCCGCAGATACGCAGTATTTT.